A single T cell receptor (beta chain) is shown here with its context. The antigen is undetermined. Whether given at about 4 or about 12 weeks, second doses were pooled. This record belongs to a study of T cell responses to AZD1222 COVID-19 vaccine. Study-level findings and limits: It was only a handful of AZD1222 recipients who were seropositive at baseline. Clonal diversity was possibly underestimated, and the donors were mostly white British, with more females. Reports say nearly half of spike-specific TCRs go after unmutated variant regions.

Libraries were prepared by immunoSEQ multiplex PCR; TCRdb keeps only in-frame clonotypes and omits some of them. The sample has 55,000 to 65,000 clones, 89% seen once. V was cut by 5 bases and J by 0 bases, with 9 bases left in between. Germline V gives CDR1 SGHTA, CDR2 FQGNSA. CDR3 length: 14 amino acids. The clonotype was recovered from an adult who received the AZD1222 COVID-19 vaccine. The source material was peripheral blood, sampled 28 days after the second AZD1222 dose. V and J are TRBV7-2 and TRBJ2-3; D tentatively reads TRBD1 or TRBD2 (5 bases each). The CDR3 nucleotides read TGTGCCAGCAGCCGGGACCGTAGCACAGATACGCAGTATTTT. It translates to CASSRDRSTDTQYF.